One sample yielded the 22 T cell receptor beta chains listed below, sequenced in a study of shared clonotypes between healthy human individuals. The protocol was immunoSEQ multiplex PCR, while the TCRdb copy is restricted to in-frame clones and leaves out a portion. The repertoire holds over 95,000 clones, with more than 65% as singletons. The sequencing sample was made of memory CD8+ T cells sorted from blood. Subset of the sample: CD45RO+ cells pooled with CCR7-negative TemRA cells. The source of these receptors is a woman in her 30s in good health.

This chain links TRBV13 with TRBJ2-3, with D uncertain. V was trimmed by 3 bases and J by 1 base, leaving 8 bases between them. This CDR3 region has 14 residues. The germline gives CDR1 PRHDT, CDR2 FYEKMQ (reference sequence). In nucleotides, the CDR3 is TGTGCCAGCAGCTTTAATCAGGGCACAGATACGCAGTATTTT. Translated, it gives CASSFNQGTDTQYF. The full variable domain, its missing parts supplied by reference TRBV13 and TRBJ2-3, is AAGVIQSPRHLIKEKRETATLKCYPIPRHDTVYWYQQGPGQDPQFLISFYEKMQSDKGSIPDRFSAQQFSDYHSELNMSSLELGDSALYFCASSFNQGTDTQYFGPGTRLTVL.

This clone was observed a single time. The DNA of the CDR3 is TGTGCCAGCGGCAGGTCCACCTACAATGAGCAGTTCTTC. Translated, it gives CASGRSTYNEQFF. The rearrangement joins TRBV9 to TRBJ2-1, with D uncertain. V was cut by 7 bases and J by 2 bases, with 10 bases left in between. Germline assignment: CDR1 SGDLS and CDR2 YYNGEE. This CDR3 spans 13 amino acids.

CDR3 bases: TGTGCCAGCAGCTTCGTTGGGAAAGAGACCCAGTACTTC. This sequence encodes CASSFVGKETQYF. J is TRBJ2-5 and V is TRBV5-6; D ambiguous. Germline lookup yields CDR1 SGHDT and CDR2 YYEEEE. Deletions cut 2 bases from V and 3 bases from J, with 8 bases between. This CDR3 has 13 amino acids.

The chain joins TRBV25-1 to TRBJ2-5, with D unclear. Germline V gives CDR1 MGHDK, CDR2 SYGVNS. Trimming took 4 bases from V and 5 from J, leaving 5 bases between them. The CDR3 is 11 residues long. CDR3 coding DNA: TGTGCCAGCAGTGTCGCTGAGACCCAGTACTTC. Its translation: CASSVAETQYF. Looking up the rest from reference TRBV25-1 and TRBJ2-5 gives the full variable domain: EADIYQTPRYLVIGTGKKITLECSQTMGHDKMYWYQQDPGMELHLIHYSYGVNSTEKGDLSSESTVSRIRTEHFPLTLESARPSHTSQYLCASSVAETQYFGPGTRLLVL.

The V call is TRBV19, the J call TRBJ2-1, with 8 positions matching TRBD2. The V and J ends lost 5 bases and 4 bases, in that order; junction bases with no gene match: 10. This CDR3 has 16 residues. Germline CDR1 LNHDA, CDR2 SQIVND (reference sequence). CDR3 coding DNA: TGTGCCAGTAGTTTACTTGAACTAGCGGCATACAATGAGCAGTTCTTC. Its translation: CASSLLELAAYNEQFF.

The chain recombines TRBV6-6 with TRBJ1-5; D remains unclear. This CDR3 region has 12 residues. Between the trimmed V and J ends, which lost 2 bases and 7 bases, there was a span of 6 bases. The germline V gene encodes CDR1 MNHNY and CDR2 SVGAGI (reference sequence). Here the CDR3 DNA reads TGTGCCAGCAGTTACGCGGACCAGCCCCAGCATTTT. The encoded protein is CASSYADQPQHF.

The gene calls are TRBV19 and TRBJ2-2; 10 positions match TRBD1. This CDR3 spans 16 amino acids. Trimming removed 5 bases from V and 6 bases from J; junction bases left unmatched: 9. Germline lookup yields CDR1 LNHDA and CDR2 SQIVND (reference sequence). For the CDR3, the DNA is TGTGCCAGTAGTCTACGACAGGGGGCGCGCCCCGGGGAGCTGTTTTTT. It yields the protein CASSLRQGARPGELFF.

V gene TRBV15 combines with J gene TRBJ1-5; D ambiguous. Germline CDR1 and CDR2: LNHNV and YYDKDF (reference sequence). V lost 1 base and J lost 8, with 9 bases in between. The CDR3 runs 13 residues. Written as DNA, the CDR3 is TGTGCCACCAGCAGAGGGTACACGGAGCCCCAGCATTTT. Its translation is CATSRGYTEPQHF. The complete variable domain, with remaining parts taken from reference TRBV15 and TRBJ1-5, reads DAMVIQNPRYQVTQFGKPVTLSCSQTLNHNVMYWYQQKSSQAPKLLFHYYDKDFNNEADTPDNFQSRRPNTSFCFLDIRSPGLGDTAMYLCATSRGYTEPQHFGDGTRLSIL.

This clone has a handful of counts. The chain joins TRBV7-8 to TRBJ2-5; 9 nucleotides match TRBD1. J gave up 0 bases and V 4 bases, and 3 bases lay outside the gene matches. Per germline, CDR1 SGHVS and CDR2 FQNEAQ. The CDR3 is 15 amino acids. CDR3: CASSSRDRDQETQYF. The DNA of the CDR3 is TGTGCCAGCAGCTCACGGGACAGGGACCAAGAGACCCAGTACTTC.

This clone was detected only a few times. V is TRBV27 and J is TRBJ2-3, with a tentative D call TRBD2 (6 bases). Trimming stripped 6 bases from V and 2 bases from J, with 21 bases between. Germline V gene data show CDR1 as MNHEY and CDR2 as SMNVEV (reference sequence). This CDR3 contains 17 residues. CDR3 in DNA: TGTGCCAGCAGCCTTTTAGCGGAATCCTCTAACACAGATACGCAGTATTTT. Amino acids: CASSLLAESSNTDTQYF.

The J gene is TRBJ1-5, the V gene TRBV6-5; D gene uncertain. V lost 6 bases and J 2 bases, leaving 11 bases between the germline ends. This CDR3 has 14 amino acids. Germline V gene sequence: CDR1 MNHEY, CDR2 SVGAGI. Here the CDR3 reads CASRQIGRNQPQHF. The CDR3 nucleotides are TGTGCCAGCAGGCAAATCGGCCGCAATCAGCCCCAGCATTTT.

This chain joins TRBV7-8 and TRBJ2-7; TRBD2 agrees at 12 bases. In germline, CDR1 is SGHVS, CDR2 FQNEAQ. The CDR3 covers 16 residues. Unmatched junction bases numbered 13, after V lost 7 bases and J lost 6 bases. The CDR3 DNA reads TGTGCCAGCACCAAAACCCTAGCGGGAGGGCCCGTCGAGCAGTACTTC. The encoded protein is CASTKTLAGGPVEQYF.

The V gene is TRBV5-1, the J gene TRBJ2-2; TRBD2 aligns across 14 bases. In germline, CDR1 is SGHRS, CDR2 YFSETQ. CDR3 size: 18 residues. The J segment lost 7 bases and the V segment lost 4 bases, leaving 12 bases of the junction unmatched. This chain's CDR3 is CASSLWGTSGRLGGELFF. The CDR3 nucleotides read TGCGCCAGCAGCCTCTGGGGGACTAGCGGGAGATTAGGCGGGGAGCTGTTTTTT.

The rearrangement links TRBV28 to TRBJ2-7; TRBD2 agrees at 7 bases. The germline CDR1 and CDR2 sequences are MDHEN and SYDVKM. CDR3 size: 15 residues. V trimming: 3 bases; J trimming: 3 bases; junction bases outside the gene matches: 8. CDR3 in amino acids: CASSFRPGDYYEQYF. Here the CDR3 DNA reads TGTGCCAGCAGTTTTAGGCCCGGGGACTACTACGAGCAGTACTTC.

V is TRBV6-6 and J is TRBJ2-2; possible D gene TRBD2, 6 bases. V lost 5 bases to trimming and J lost 2 bases, with 12 bases between them. Germline V lookup: CDR1 MNHNY, CDR2 SVGAGI (reference sequence). This CDR3 has 15 residues. The CDR3, as DNA: TGTGCCAGCAGTAGACTAGGGGATAACACCGGGGAGCTGTTTTTT. It yields the protein CASSRLGDNTGELFF.

The chain uses TRBV5-3 and TRBJ2-6, with 7 bases aligning to TRBD1. TRBV5-3 is an ORF; its function is uncertain. The CDR3 length is 17 residues. Germline trimming cut 4 bases from V and 4 bases from J; bases unmatched to any gene: 11. For the CDR3, the DNA is TGTGCCAGAAGCGAAAGGACAGGCCAGCGAGGGGCCAACGTCCTGACTTTC. Translated, it gives CARSERTGQRGANVLTF.

The chain combines TRBV28 with TRBJ1-5; D is unresolved. The V gene lost 5 bases and the J gene lost 7 bases, with 9 bases spanning the gap. CDR1 MDHEN and CDR2 SYDVKM come from the germline V gene. The CDR3 has 12 residues. DNA of the CDR3: TGTGCCAGCAGTAAGGGATGGCAGCCCCAGCATTTT. Amino acid sequence: CASSKGWQPQHF.

The V gene is TRBV20-1, the J gene TRBJ2-5; D ambiguous. The J call may be in error: the DNA end matches TRBJ2-7 better. The germline CDR1 and CDR2 sequences are DFQATT and SNEGSKA (reference sequence). The CDR3 contains 11 residues. The CDR3 DNA reads TGCAGTGCTAGAGAGGACTACGAGCAGTACTTC. The encoded protein is CSAREDYEQYF.

The V gene is TRBV7-8, the J gene TRBJ1-5, with D uncertain. V lost 3 bases to trimming and J lost 5 bases, with 8 bases between them. Germline loops: CDR1 SGHVS, CDR2 FQNEAQ. This CDR3 comprises 13 residues. CDR3: CASSFEGDQPQHF. DNA of the CDR3: TGTGCCAGCAGCTTTGAGGGCGATCAGCCCCAGCATTTT.

Concerning this clone itself: A far bigger clonotype differs at one base, so this is likely a read error. The V gene is TRBV7-6, the J gene TRBJ2-7, with 10 bases that match TRBD2. This CDR3 is 16 amino acids long. The trim removed 5 bases at V and 1 base at J, leaving 8 bases unmatched. CDR1 and CDR2 (germline): SGHVS, FNYEAQ. The CDR3 loop is CASSQGLAVSSYEQYF. The CDR3 nucleotides are TGTGCCAGCAGCCAAGGACTAGCGGTTTCATCCTACGAGCAGTACTTC.

The genes are TRBV29-1 and TRBJ2-3, with a tentative D call TRBD1 (5 bases). The CDR3 has 13 residues. Germline CDR1 reads SQVTM; CDR2 reads ANQGSEA. The V end was cut by 4 bases, the J end by 3 bases, with 11 bases between. The CDR3 here is CSVAGMDTDTQYF. Written as DNA, the CDR3 is TGCAGCGTTGCAGGGATGGATACAGATACGCAGTATTTT.

The rearrangement links TRBV5-6 to TRBJ1-5; D perhaps matches TRBD1 (6 bases). The CDR3 contains 13 residues. Germline V gives CDR1 SGHDT, CDR2 YYEEEE. V lost 3 bases to trimming and J lost 7 bases, with 11 bases between them. The CDR3 DNA reads TGTGCCAGCAGCTACGGGACACGACAGCCCCAGCATTTT. Its protein is CASSYGTRQPQHF. Filled out from reference TRBV5-6 and TRBJ1-5, the complete variable domain reads DAGVTQSPTHLIKTRGQQVTLRCSPKSGHDTVSWYQQALGQGPQFIFQYYEEEERQRGNFPDRFSGHQFPNYSSELNVNALLLGDSALYLCASSYGTRQPQHFGDGTRLSIL.